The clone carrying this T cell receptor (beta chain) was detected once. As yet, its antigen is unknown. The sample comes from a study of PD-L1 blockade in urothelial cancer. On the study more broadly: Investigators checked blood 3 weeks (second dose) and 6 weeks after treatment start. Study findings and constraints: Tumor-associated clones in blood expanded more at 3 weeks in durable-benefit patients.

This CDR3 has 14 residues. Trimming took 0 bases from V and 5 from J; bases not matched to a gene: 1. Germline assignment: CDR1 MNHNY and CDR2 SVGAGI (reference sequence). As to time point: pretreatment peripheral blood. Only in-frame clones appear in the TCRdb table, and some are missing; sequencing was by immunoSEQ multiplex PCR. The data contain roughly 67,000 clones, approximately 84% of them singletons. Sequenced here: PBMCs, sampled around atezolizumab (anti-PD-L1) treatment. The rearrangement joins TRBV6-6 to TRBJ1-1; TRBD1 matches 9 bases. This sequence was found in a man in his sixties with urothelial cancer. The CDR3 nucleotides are TGTGCCAGCAGTTACTCGGACAGGGGAACTGAAGCTTTCTTT. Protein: CASSYSDRGTEAFF.